Listed below are T cell receptor beta chains from one sample, sequenced in a study of blood T cells in healthy people across ages. TCRdb analysed the 5' RACE reads with MiXCR anew, one entry per CDR3 protein. Of 790,000 or so distinct CDR3 sequences listed, about 47% are singletons. Sequenced input: blood. The receptors were gathered from an elderly man in good health. CDR3s include the opening cysteine and the closing phenylalanine or tryptophan. The D gene is left open where the match is weak. Some rows mark clone size as missing; the rest say once, few, many or name a class of expanded clone.

v_gene	d_gene	abundance	j_gene	CDR3aa	CDR3nt
TRBV16	NA	few	TRBJ1-2	CASSPEGRGLSGYTF	TGTGCCAGCAGCCCTGAAGGCAGGGGATTGTCGGGCTACACCTTC
TRBV21-1	NA	NA	TRBJ1-5	CASSKPGTGDQPQHF	TGTGCCAGCAGCAAACCAGGGACTGGCGATCAGCCCCAGCATTTT
TRBV29-1	TRBD2	NA	TRBJ2-7	CSVEPGRGTSGTYEQYF	TGCAGCGTCGAACCGGGACGGGGGACTAGCGGAACCTACGAGCAGTACTTC
TRBV11-1	TRBD2	NA	TRBJ2-5	CASSLEGLAGIQETQYF	TGTGCCAGCAGCTTAGAAGGACTAGCGGGGATTCAAGAGACCCAGTACTTC
TRBV13	TRBD2	NA	TRBJ2-5	CASSSSGILQETQYF	TGTGCCAGCAGCTCTAGCGGGATACTTCAAGAGACCCAGTACTTC
TRBV12-3/TRBV12-4	TRBD1	few	TRBJ2-1	CASSFYFGTGGYNEQFF	TGTGCCAGCAGTTTTTATTTCGGGACAGGGGGCTACAATGAGCAGTTCTTC
TRBV29-1	TRBD2	few	TRBJ2-5	CSVEDQSVRAGGTWGETQYF	TGCAGCGTTGAAGATCAGTCTGTTCGAGCGGGAGGCACCTGGGGGGAGACCCAGTACTTC
TRBV6-1	NA	NA	TRBJ2-7	CASSEDTIWGEQYF	TGTGCCAGCAGTGAAGACACGATCTGGGGCGAGCAGTACTTC
TRBV4-1	TRBD2	NA	TRBJ2-5	CASSQDFEREGEETQYF	TGCGCCAGCAGCCAAGATTTCGAGCGGGAGGGCGAGGAGACCCAGTACTTC
TRBV15	TRBD2	NA	TRBJ2-1	CATSIHIAGEQFF	TGTGCCACCAGCATTCATATAGCGGGAGAGCAGTTCTTC
TRBV24-1	TRBD1	NA	TRBJ2-1	CATSDPYGTGGNNEQFF	TGTGCCACCAGTGATCCTTACGGGACAGGGGGAAACAATGAGCAGTTCTTC